This T cell receptor beta chain was recorded in a study of blood T cell repertoires in COVID-19. The CDR3 extends over 13 amino acids. Germline loops: CDR1 MDHEN, CDR2 SYDVKM. V was clipped by 10 bases and J by 4 bases, with 14 bases between them. Study members were between about 18 and 100 years old and lived in 24 US regions. Donors in Cohort 3 who had recovered were those with two negative PCRs, healthcare professional clearance, or resolution of their symptoms. The authors' processing: Researchers report that nucleated cell counts were estimated from reference gene primer amplification. TCRdb's table, derived via immunoSEQ multiplex PCR, lists solely in-frame clones and lacks some. D and trimming come from the DNA, and the V and J calls and clone size come from that table. This table has some 250,000 clones, around 80% appearing once.

The gene calls are TRBV28 and TRBJ1-5; D is perhaps TRBD1 (6 bases). The receptor was isolated from a middle-aged man who had recovered from COVID-19. The material sequenced was PBMCs or T cells enriched from blood (not recorded which). CDR3 amino acids: CATPGGRNQPQHF. CDR3 DNA: TGTGCCACCCCTGGGGGCAGAAATCAGCCCCAGCATTTT.